This note documents a single TCR beta chain sequence. This clonotype showed up many times. Its binding antigen is unknown. Base qualities are not recorded, but no much larger clone differs from it by a single base. The record originates from a study of blood T cells in healthy people across ages (dated by TCRdb to between 2015 and 2017). With respect to the entire study: In model experiments, template switching captured roughly one uniquely barcoded TCR beta cDNA molecule for every two T cells. Age-related changes in TCR beta repertoire diversity were measured in the study by deep sequencing normalized with unique cDNA molecular identifiers. The donors were split into four age groups: young (average 16 years), middle-aged (more than 35), aged (over 55) and long-lived (under 85). To avoid experimental bias, donors of different ages were spread randomly across the sequencing lanes. For two donors (one aged 18 to 30 and one aged 80 or older), the study analyzed two additional independent replicas of 1 million unique cDNA reads from the same blood draw.

Donors were 39 systemically healthy Caucasian individuals from Russia aged roughly 6 to 95 years. Ten milliliters of peripheral blood were drawn from each donor into EDTA-treated Vacutainer tubes. Ficoll-Paque density-gradient centrifugation was used to isolate PBMCs, with at least 6.5 million per sample. Trizol reagent was used to extract total RNA from PBMCs, with at least 6 micrograms per sample. For every donor, an aliquot of PBMCs went through flow cytometry to measure the percentages of naive CD45RAhigh/CD27high T cells. The library was obtained by 5' RACE. Sequenced using an Illumina HiSeq 2500. A second PCR of roughly 7 to 11 cycles was performed with a sample-barcoded 5' primer and a J-beta primer mix. Each TCR beta cDNA molecule received a unique molecular identifier from a template-switch 5' adaptor carrying 12 random nucleotides. Each sample yielded at least 3 million CDR3-containing paired-end reads. All of the RNA was converted into first-strand cDNA using the Mint cDNA synthesis kit, with a TRBC-specific oligonucleotide serving as the primer. Following uracil-DNA glycosylase treatment, all cDNA underwent a first 18-cycle PCR with the universal primers M1SS and BC2_uni_R. On the authors' methods: Normalization of each sample was performed by random selection of 1 million high-quality reads, each carrying a distinct molecular identifier. Reads with shared molecular identifiers were discarded instead of being binned into consensus sequences. CDR3 identification, clonotype clustering and error correction used MiTCR with a Q25 quality threshold and the strictest error-elimination algorithm. A nonparametric unseen species model using Euler transformation provided a lower-bound estimate of total TCR beta diversity. Using fastp at Q25 and MiXCR, TCRdb reprocessed the public reads and kept productive beta chains. Records with the same CDR3 protein are collapsed into one entry carrying the most frequent genes and DNA. These V and J calls rely on TCRdb rather than the paper's analysis. The sample data list 870,000 or so distinct CDR3 sequences, and about 28% of these were observed just once. The ten largest clones take up roughly 17% of the sample.

On the study overall, not on this receptor specifically: As age increased, observed TCR beta diversity per million T cells dropped in a roughly linear way, and a significant reduction was already evident by age 40. The long-lived group showed more naive CD4+ T cells, fewer expanded clones and increased TCR diversity than the aged group, suggesting age selection. Observed TCR beta diversity correlated strongly with the percentage of naive T cells measured by flow cytometry. Total diversity estimates from one million sequenced T cells were considered lower bounds and underestimates. Since profiling was done on bulk unsorted PBMCs, naive and antigen-experienced compartments could not be conclusively compared. Because donor CMV infection status was unknown, age-related changes in expanded clonotypes were potentially confounded.

The sequencing sample was made of blood. The TCR originated in a woman at least 80 years old in good health.

CDR3 protein: CASSRRTENTDTQYF. The base sequence is TGTGCCAGCAGCCGGAGGACAGAGAACACAGATACGCAGTATTTT. The chain employs TRBV3-1 and TRBJ2-3; perhaps TRBD1 is the D gene, with 6 bases matching. Cut back by 4 bases and 2 bases, the V and J ends lie 13 bases apart. From a lookup of the germline V gene (reference sequence), CDR1 and CDR2 are LGHDT and YNNKEL. The CDR3 contains 15 residues, cysteine and phenylalanine counted. The entry retains the CDR3 DNA only, 45 bases that are in frame from base 1.